Each of the 7 T cell receptor beta chains below was sequenced from the same sample in a study of T cell responses to AZD1222 COVID-19 vaccine. The protocol was immunoSEQ multiplex PCR, while the TCRdb copy is restricted to in-frame clones and leaves out a portion. The sample has 200,000 or so clones; 93% are singletons. The sequenced sample was peripheral blood, obtained 28 days after the second AZD1222 dose. Receptor source: an adult who received the AZD1222 COVID-19 vaccine.

The rearrangement links TRBV12-3 or TRBV12-4 to TRBJ1-1; D may be TRBD1 (6 bases). The CDR3 runs to 13 residues. Trimming left V 7 bases short and J 2 bases short, with 11 bases between. The DNA for the CDR3 is TGTGCCAGCACCCTGGGGGCCAACACTGAAGCTTTCTTT. Amino acids: CASTLGANTEAFF.

The chain carries TRBV4-1 and TRBJ1-1, with D uncertain. V was pared by 2 bases and J by 1 base, with 14 bases between. This CDR3 is 16 amino acids long. Germline V lookup: CDR1 MGHRA, CDR2 YSYEKL. This CDR3 reads CASSQWFGHSNTEAFF. CDR3 coding DNA: TGCGCCAGCAGCCAATGGTTCGGGCATTCGAACACTGAAGCTTTCTTT.

The V and J genes are TRBV5-1 and TRBJ2-2, with D perhaps matching TRBD1 or TRBD2 (6 bases each). The CDR3 is 15 residues long. The germline V gene encodes CDR1 SGHRS and CDR2 YFSETQ. With 7 bases removed from V and 6 bases from J, the gap between germline ends came to 19 bases. CDR3 bases: TGCGCCAGCGGGGGGCTGGCAGGGGTCCCCGGGGAGCTGTTTTTT. Translation: CASGGLAGVPGELFF. Supplemented by reference TRBV5-1 and TRBJ2-2, the full variable domain reads KAGVTQTPRYLIKTRGQQVTLSCSPISGHRSVSWYQQTPGQGLQFLFEYFSETQRNKGNFPGRFSGRQFSNSRSEMNVSTLELGDSALYLCASGGLAGVPGELFFGEGSRLTVL.

The J gene is TRBJ2-5, the V gene TRBV7-2; 7 bases are a match to TRBD1. Germline V gene lookup returns CDR1 SGHTA and CDR2 FQGNSA. V gave up 8 bases and J gave up 5 bases; unmatched junction bases: 8. The CDR3 covers 13 residues. This CDR3 reads CASVRTGPETQYF. As DNA, the CDR3 is TGTGCCAGCGTTCGGACAGGTCCGGAGACCCAGTACTTC. Supplemented by reference TRBV7-2 and TRBJ2-5, the full variable domain reads GAGVSQSPSNKVTEKGKDVELRCDPISGHTALYWYRQSLGQGLEFLIYFQGNSAPDKSGLPSDRFSAERTGGSVSTLTIQRTQQEDSAVYLCASVRTGPETQYFGPGTRLLVL.

V and J are TRBV7-9 and TRBJ1-3, with D unclear. CDR1 is SEHNR, CDR2 FQNEAQ, per germline (reference sequence). CDR3 length equals 14 residues. The V and J ends lost 7 bases and 0 bases respectively, with 10 bases between them. For the CDR3, the DNA is TGTGCCAGCACCGACGCGAGCTCTGGAAACACCATATATTTT. Residues: CASTDASSGNTIYF.

This clone was observed a single time. The genes are TRBV6-5 and TRBJ2-7, with 9 bases that match TRBD1. This CDR3 is built from 13 residues. V lost 6 bases, J lost 3 bases, and 3 bases stayed unmatched. CDR1 and CDR2 from the germline V gene are MNHEY and SVGAGI. The chain's CDR3 is CASRATGGYEQYF. CDR3 bases: TGTGCCAGCAGAGCGACAGGGGGCTACGAGCAGTACTTC.

As concerns this clone: Other DNA sequences in this sample translate to the same CDR3. V usage is TRBV27 and J usage is TRBJ1-2; TRBD1 is a possible D gene (5 bases). The germline CDR1 and CDR2 sequences are MNHEY and SMNVEV (reference sequence). The CDR3 runs to 13 residues. Trimming pared 2 bases from V and 2 bases from J, leaving 6 bases between. The CDR3 nucleotides read TGTGCCAGCAGTTTAACAGGAAACTATGGCTACACCTTC. Protein: CASSLTGNYGYTF.